The rows below give T cell receptor beta chains drawn from one sample of a study of blood T cell repertoires in COVID-19. Sequenced by immunoSEQ multiplex PCR; TCRdb stores in-frame clones only, minus some. This sample has 80,000 to 95,000 clones, with about 85% found just once. Sequenced input: peripheral blood. The receptors come from an elderly man with acute or convalescent COVID-19. The CDR3 runs from the conserved cysteine through the conserved F or W. A D gene is named only where the DNA matches it firmly. Clone size, where shown, is once, few, many, or a class for clones that have expanded.

J gene,V gene,D gene,clone size,CDR3 DNA,CDR3 protein
TRBJ2-7,TRBV18,-,-,TGTGCCAGCTCACAATCGGACACCGGTGCCCACGAGCAGTACTTC,CASSQSDTGAHEQYF
TRBJ1-2,TRBV11-2,TRBD1,-,TGTGCCAGCAGCTTAGATCTAGGGACAGGGCTATCTGGCTACACCTTC,CASSLDLGTGLSGYTF
TRBJ2-1,TRBV28,TRBD2,-,TGTGCCAGCAGGCGGGGGTCCAGCTCCTACAATGAGCAGTTCTTC,CASRRGSSSYNEQFF
TRBJ1-2,TRBV11-2,-,-,TGTGCCAGCAGCTACGCGGGGTCCTATGGCTACACCTTC,CASSYAGSYGYTF
TRBJ2-1,TRBV7-9,TRBD2,-,TGTGCCAGCAGCTTAGTTGGAGGGACTAGCGGGAGGTTCTACAATGAGCAGTTCTTC,CASSLVGGTSGRFYNEQFF
TRBJ2-4,TRBV6-5,TRBD1,-,TGTGCCAGCAGTTCCGGACAGGGGCTTATTCAGTACTTC,CASSSGQGLIQYF
TRBJ1-5,TRBV5-1,-,-,TGCGCCAGCAGCTTGGTTCCCCTTCAGGCAAATAGCAATCAGCCCCAGCATTTT,CASSLVPLQANSNQPQHF
TRBJ2-5,TRBV2,-,-,TGTGCCAGCAGTGACAGGTTGGGTGAGACCCAGTACTTC,CASSDRLGETQYF
TRBJ2-1,TRBV28,-,-,TGTGCCAGCAGCCTGCGGGGACAGTACAATGAGCAGTTCTTC,CASSLRGQYNEQFF
TRBJ2-3,TRBV5-1,TRBD1,-,TGCGCCAGCAGCTCGAGACAGGGACCCGATACGCAGTATTTT,CASSSRQGPDTQYF
TRBJ2-7,TRBV27,TRBD2,-,TGTGCCAGCAGTCAACGACTCCATCCCATGCTAGCGGGAGGGCCGCCCTACGAGCAGTACTTC,CASSQRLHPMLAGGPPYEQYF
TRBJ2-7,TRBV19,TRBD1,-,TGTGCCAGTTCCGGGACAGGGAGCTACGAGCAGTACTTC,CASSGTGSYEQYF
TRBJ2-5,TRBV19,-,-,TGTGCCAGTAGTATTGTCGCAGTCACAGAGACCCAGTACTTC,CASSIVAVTETQYF
TRBJ1-6,TRBV7-3,TRBD1,-,TGTGCCAGCAGCTTAACGTCGGGACAGAGGTCACCCCTCCACTTT,CASSLTSGQRSPLHF
TRBJ2-5,TRBV5-5,-,-,TGTGCCAGCAGCTTGGTGGTGACTAGGGGAGGCGGGACCCAGTACTTC,CASSLVVTRGGGTQYF
TRBJ1-5,TRBV18,TRBD1,-,TGTGCCAGCTCACCCCGACAGGGGGCTAGTCAGCCCCAGCATTTT,CASSPRQGASQPQHF
TRBJ1-3,TRBV15,-,-,TGTGCCACCAGCCTATCCCCCTCAGGCTCTGGAAACACCATATATTTT,CATSLSPSGSGNTIYF
TRBJ1-2,TRBV6-5,-,-,TGTGCCAGCAGGAGGGACTTAAGTAACTATGGCTACACCTTC,CASRRDLSNYGYTF
TRBJ1-2,TRBV6-5,-,few,TGTGCCAGCACCAAGGCAGGGAACTATGGCTACACCTTC,CASTKAGNYGYTF
TRBJ1-3,TRBV7-9,-,-,TGTGCCAGCAGCCCTCCTTCGGACAGACCAGGAAACACCATATATTTT,CASSPPSDRPGNTIYF
TRBJ2-7,TRBV7-8,-,few,TGTGCCAGCAGCCCCAACCTAGAGCAGTACTTC,CASSPNLEQYF
TRBJ2-7,TRBV28,TRBD1,-,TGTGCCAGCAGTTCCGGGACAGGGACTTGGTACTTC,CASSSGTGTWYF
TRBJ2-1,TRBV5-6,-,-,TGTGCCAGCAGCCCGGTTGGCGGGACCTCCTACAATGAGCAGTTCTTC,CASSPVGGTSYNEQFF
TRBJ1-5,TRBV3-1/TRBV3-2,-,few,TGTGCCAGCAGCCAATTTCAGGGTAGCAATCAGCCCCAGCATTTT,CASSQFQGSNQPQHF